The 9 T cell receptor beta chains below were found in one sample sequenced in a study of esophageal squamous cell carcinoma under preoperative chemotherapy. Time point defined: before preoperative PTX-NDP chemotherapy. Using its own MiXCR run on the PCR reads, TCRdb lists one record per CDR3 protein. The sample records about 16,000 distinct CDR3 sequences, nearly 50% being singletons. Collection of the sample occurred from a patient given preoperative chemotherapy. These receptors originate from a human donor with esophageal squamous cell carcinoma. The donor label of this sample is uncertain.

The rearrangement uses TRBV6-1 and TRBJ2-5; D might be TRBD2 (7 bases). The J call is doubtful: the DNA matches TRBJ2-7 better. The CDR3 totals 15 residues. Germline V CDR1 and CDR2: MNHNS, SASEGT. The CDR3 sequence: CASTRGGATSYEQYF. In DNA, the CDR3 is TGTGCCAGCACTAGGGGGGGCGCAACTTCCTACGAGCAGTACTTC.

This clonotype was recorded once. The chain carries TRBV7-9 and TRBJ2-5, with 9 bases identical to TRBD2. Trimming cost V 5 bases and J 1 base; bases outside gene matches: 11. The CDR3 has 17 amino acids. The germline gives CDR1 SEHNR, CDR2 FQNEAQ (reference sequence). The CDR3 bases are TGTGCCAGCAGCCCGGGACAAGGGACTAGCTCCCAAGAGACCCAGTACTTC. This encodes CASSPGQGTSSQETQYF.

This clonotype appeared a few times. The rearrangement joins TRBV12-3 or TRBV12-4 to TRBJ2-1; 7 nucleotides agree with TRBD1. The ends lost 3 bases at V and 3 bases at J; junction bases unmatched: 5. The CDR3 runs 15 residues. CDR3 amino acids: CASSFRTGGYNEQFF. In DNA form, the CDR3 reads TGTGCCAGCAGTTTCCGGACAGGTGGCTACAATGAGCAGTTCTTC.

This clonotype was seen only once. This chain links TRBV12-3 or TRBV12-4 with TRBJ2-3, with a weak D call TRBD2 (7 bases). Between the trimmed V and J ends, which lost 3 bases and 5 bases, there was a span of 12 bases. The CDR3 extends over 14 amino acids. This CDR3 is CASSFGGAGDTQYF. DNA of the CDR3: TGTGCCAGCAGTTTTGGGGGGGCTGGAGATACGCAGTATTTT.

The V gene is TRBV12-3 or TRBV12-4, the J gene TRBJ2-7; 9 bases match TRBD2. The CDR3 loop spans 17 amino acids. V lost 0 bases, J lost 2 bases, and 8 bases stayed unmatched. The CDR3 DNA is TGTGCCAGCAGTTTAGCGCTAGCGGGAACCCAGGCCTACGAGCAGTACTTC. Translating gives CASSLALAGTQAYEQYF.

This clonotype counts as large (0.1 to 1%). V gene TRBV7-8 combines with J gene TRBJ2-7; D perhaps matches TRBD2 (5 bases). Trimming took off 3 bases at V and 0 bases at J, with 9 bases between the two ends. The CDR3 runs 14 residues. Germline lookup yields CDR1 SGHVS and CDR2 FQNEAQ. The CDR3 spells CASSFVRDSYEQYF. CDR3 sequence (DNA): TGTGCCAGCAGCTTCGTTCGGGACTCCTACGAGCAGTACTTC.

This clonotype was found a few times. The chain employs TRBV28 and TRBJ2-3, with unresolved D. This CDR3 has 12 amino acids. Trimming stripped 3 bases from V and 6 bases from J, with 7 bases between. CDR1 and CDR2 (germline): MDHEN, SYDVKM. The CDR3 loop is CASSFAIDTQYF. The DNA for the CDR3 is TGTGCCAGCAGTTTTGCGATTGATACGCAGTATTTT.

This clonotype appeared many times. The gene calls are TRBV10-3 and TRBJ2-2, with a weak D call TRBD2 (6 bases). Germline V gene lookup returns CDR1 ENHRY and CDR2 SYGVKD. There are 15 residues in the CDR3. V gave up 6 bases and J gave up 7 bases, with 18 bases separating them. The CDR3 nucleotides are TGTGCCATCAGCGGGCGGGGCCAGCTCAACGGGGAGCTGTTTTTT. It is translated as CAISGRGQLNGELFF.

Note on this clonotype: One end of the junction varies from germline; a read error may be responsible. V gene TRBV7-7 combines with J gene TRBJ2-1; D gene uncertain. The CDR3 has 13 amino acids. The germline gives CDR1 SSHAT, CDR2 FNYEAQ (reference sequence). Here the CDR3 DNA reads TGTGCTAGCAGCACCGGCCATCAAGAGACCCAGTTCTTC. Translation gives CASSTGHQETQFF.